This T cell receptor beta chain is from a study of vaccination and CD4 T cells after COVID-19. Documented treatment: approximately 10-day PBMC culture with coronavirus spike peptide pools or control peptides (ViraFEST assay). The CDR3 covers 15 residues. Germline CDR1 DFQATT, CDR2 SNEGSKA (reference sequence). J lost 5 bases, V lost 0 bases, and 7 bases had no gene match. A word on this clonotype: The antigen remains unidentified.

Sequencing of the DNA from cultured CD4+ T cells was carried out with the Oncomine TCR Beta short-read assay. MiXCR was run by TCRdb on the PCR reads, yielding one entry per CDR3 protein. The sample holds about 16,000 distinct CDR3 sequences, 52% seen once. The chain has TRBV20-1 and TRBJ2-1; 7 nucleotides line up with TRBD1. The sequence was obtained from a human donor who had recovered from COVID-19. Specimen: CD4+ T cells from blood, cultured in vitro, collected before SARS-CoV-2 vaccination. CDR3 loop: CSARDRRDSHNEQFF. The CDR3 DNA is TGCAGTGCTAGAGACCGACGGGACAGCCACAATGAGCAGTTCTTC.